These T cell receptor beta chains were read from a single sample in a study of shared clonotypes between healthy human individuals. Profiling relied on immunoSEQ multiplex PCR, and the TCRdb table lists in-frame clones only, not all of them. Of around 2.1 million clones in the sample, almost 96% were seen once. What was sequenced was naive CD4+ T cells sorted from blood. The source of these receptors is a man younger than 30 in good health. The CDR3 runs from the conserved cysteine through the conserved F or W. A D gene is named only where the DNA matches it firmly. The size field is filled for only some rows; it gives once, few, many or a size class.

V: TRBV29-1; J: TRBJ2-7; D: TRBD2; size: NA; CDR3: CSVGTSGISYEQYF
V: TRBV27; J: TRBJ1-4; D: TRBD1; size: NA; CDR3: CASSLFQGGEKLFF
V: TRBV6-6; J: TRBJ1-2; D: NA; size: once; CDR3: CASSYSMNLFYGYTF
V: TRBV10-3; J: TRBJ2-3; D: TRBD1; size: NA; CDR3: CASTRDSATDTQYF
V: TRBV6-1; J: TRBJ2-7; D: NA; size: NA; CDR3: CASSARAYEQYF
V: TRBV6-5; J: TRBJ1-2; D: NA; size: NA; CDR3: CASSYVSGRGDYTF
V: TRBV7-2; J: TRBJ2-7; D: NA; size: NA; CDR3: CASSLWGPSSYEQYF
V: TRBV28; J: TRBJ2-4; D: NA; size: NA; CDR3: CASSLSVMEYIQYF
V: TRBV6-5; J: TRBJ1-1; D: NA; size: NA; CDR3: CASSYSRTGATEAFF
V: TRBV9; J: TRBJ2-5; D: TRBD1; size: NA; CDR3: CASSVGALGQGHQETQYF
V: TRBV28; J: TRBJ1-4; D: TRBD1; size: NA; CDR3: CASSSPTGLHEKLFF
V: TRBV10-3; J: TRBJ1-5; D: NA; size: NA; CDR3: CAISESGSLSNQPQHF
V: TRBV5-1; J: TRBJ1-2; D: NA; size: few; CDR3: CASSQVSGDYGYTF
V: TRBV7-2; J: TRBJ2-3; D: TRBD2; size: NA; CDR3: CASSLAILAGGLINTQYF
V: TRBV4-1; J: TRBJ2-3; D: TRBD2; size: NA; CDR3: CASSQEGSGGARDTQYF
V: TRBV19; J: TRBJ2-3; D: NA; size: once; CDR3: CASSMVGQQFSTDTQYF
V: TRBV6-5; J: TRBJ2-7; D: TRBD1; size: NA; CDR3: CASSLRQGVYEQYF
V: TRBV7-2; J: TRBJ1-2; D: NA; size: NA; CDR3: CASEDDYGYTF